This paragraph covers one T cell receptor (beta chain) sequence. Its specific antigen is unknown. This sequence may be a read error, since a much larger clone differs from it by one base. The CDR1 and CDR2 encoded by the germline V gene (reference sequence) are SGHNT and YYREEE. From cysteine to phenylalanine, the CDR3 is 15 amino acids long. Only CDR3 DNA is held: 45 bases, read in frame from base 1. TCRbeta-specific cDNA was reverse-transcribed from about 500 ng total RNA using a constant-region primer and ProtoScript II reverse transcriptase. The TCRbeta libraries were prepared through three rounds of nested multiplex PCR following a slightly modified ARM-PCR procedure. The first two PCR rounds used multiplex TRBV1-TRBV30 forward primers with a Cbeta reverse primer, each for 10 cycles. A final 25-cycle PCR with Deep VentR polymerase added sample barcodes and Illumina adapters. Before sequencing, amplicons of 200-500 bp were gel-purified using a QIAquick gel extraction kit. TCRbeta amplicons were sequenced on an Illumina HiSeq 2500 with 250-bp paired-end reads. The original pipeline was this. Trimmomatic v0.33 was used to quality-trim the reads, and FLASH v1.2.11 was used to merge paired reads so that full CDR3 sequences could be recovered. V, D and J germline segments were assigned to the rearranged TCRbeta sequences using MiGEC v1.2.1b. Clonotype statistics and Shannon-Wiener diversity indices were calculated with VDJtools v1.0.0. To reduce sampling bias, subsequent analyses other than the diversity analysis used only the 250 most abundant clonotypes in each sample. TCRdb cleaned the public reads at Q25 with fastp, built clones with MiXCR and kept in-frame beta chains. For every CDR3 protein sequence, its rows merge into one entry that carries the most common genes and DNA. The V and J calls were determined by TCRdb, not by the authors. This sample gives about 310,000 distinct CDR3 sequences in total; 65% of them show up just once. The ten most abundant clones make up roughly 9% of the sample.

This sample is drawn from a study of tumor-infiltrating lymphocytes in primary liver carcinoma (dated by TCRdb to 2016 to 2017). In the study overall: Between November 2015 and early 2016, roughly 5 patients in China with histopathologically diagnosed primary liver carcinoma had their tumors surgically resected. The five patients, three men and two women aged 30 to 69 years, had hepatocellular carcinoma (four) or combined HCC and intrahepatic cholangiocarcinoma (one). The tumors of the five patients were staged as T1-T3 N0M0, with maximum diameters ranging from about 4 to 10 cm. Each sample produced about 3.5 to 8 million productive TCRbeta reads, and read depth showed no significant difference between tissue types. The study combined TCRbeta repertoire sequencing, expression microarrays and whole-exome sequencing across five regions of each liver tumor, with adjacent normal tissue and blood. TCRbeta repertoire sequencing covered roughly 35 specimens from 5 patients: 25 or so tumor regions, 5 adjacent noncancerous liver tissues and 5 peripheral blood samples. Repertoires from technical replicates were highly reproducible, with mean shared-clone rates approximately 0.92 and correlation coefficients above 0.98. Results and caveats for the whole study, not just this receptor: Comparison of CD4+ and CD8+ T cell repertoires was precluded by the use of bulk unsorted samples. Only the TCR beta chain was sequenced, so true repertoire diversity is likely underestimated because unpaired alpha chains were not captured. The top 250 clones accounted for a significantly greater share of the repertoire in tumors than in blood (p = 0.039). Only a few patients were included in the study, and the authors note that the findings should be validated in a larger study. Consistent with antigen-driven expansion, pairs of tumor regions showed higher repertoire overlap (mean around 36%) than either tumor-adjacent pairs (about 17%) or tumor-blood pairs (roughly 14%).

Blood RNA was extracted from unsorted whole blood with TRIzol reagent; germline DNA came from the DNeasy Blood & Tissue kit. At the time of sampling, the patients were treatment-naive and had chronic HBV infection. Before surgery, 3 to 5 milliliters of peripheral blood were collected into K2EDTA tubes. Rearrangement joined TRBV5-4 to TRBJ2-7, and 8 junction bases match TRBD2. The origin of this receptor is a man aged 40-55 years with primary liver carcinoma and hepatitis B virus infection. The sample comprised peripheral blood. Here the CDR3 is given as CASSPPGRASSEQYF. Read as DNA, the sequence is TGTGCCAGCAGCCCGCCCGGGAGGGCCTCCTCCGAGCAGTACTTC. When the CDR3 is completed using the reference TRBV5-4 and TRBJ2-7 genes on either side, the full variable domain is ETGVTQSPTHLIKTRGQQVTLRCSSQSGHNTVSWYQQALGQGPQFIFQYYREEENGRGNFPPRFSGLQFPNYSSELNVNALELDDSALYLCASSPPGRASSEQYFGPGTRLTVT.